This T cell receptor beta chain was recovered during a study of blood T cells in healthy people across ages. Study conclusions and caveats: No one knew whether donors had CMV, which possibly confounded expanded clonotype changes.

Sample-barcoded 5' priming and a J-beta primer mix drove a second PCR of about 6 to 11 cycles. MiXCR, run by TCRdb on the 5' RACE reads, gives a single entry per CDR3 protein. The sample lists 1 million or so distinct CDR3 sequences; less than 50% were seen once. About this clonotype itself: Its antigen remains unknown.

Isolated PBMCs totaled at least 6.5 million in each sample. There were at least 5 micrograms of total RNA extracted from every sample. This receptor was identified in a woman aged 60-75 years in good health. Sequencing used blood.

The CDR3 is CASSFSEGLDTQYF. In nucleotides, the CDR3 is TGTGCCAGCAGTTTCTCTGAGGGGTTAGATACGCAGTATTTT. The chain combines TRBV28 with TRBJ2-3; either TRBD1 or TRBD2 may fit D (5 bases each). The CDR3 has 14 amino acids. Deletions cut 3 bases from V and 5 bases from J, with 12 bases between. Germline CDR1 reads MDHEN; CDR2 reads SYDVKM.